This TCR beta chain was recovered during a study of shared clonotypes between healthy human individuals. Per germline, CDR1 SGHTA and CDR2 FQGNSA. The CDR3 is 14 residues long. With 5 bases removed from V and 2 bases from J, the gap between germline ends came to 11 bases. Across several immunoSEQ plates, the genomic DNA of each subset was split evenly. Unsorted PBMC DNA was sequenced on ten immunoSEQ deep assay plates. Here immunoSEQ multiplex PCR was the method, and the copy in TCRdb shows in-frame clones only, minus some. The repertoire holds approximately 480,000 clones, roughly 79% seen once, with 9.5% to 15% in the top ten. Donors, healthy HIV-negative adults, lacked recent acute infections or vaccinations.

Input material: PBMCs. This chain links TRBV7-2 with TRBJ2-3; D uncertain. This clonotype originated in a woman in her thirties or forties in good health. Some clones in this sample may be carry-over from other donors' samples. In DNA form, the CDR3 reads TGTGCCAGCAGCCACAAGGGATACACAGATACGCAGTATTTT. This sequence encodes CASSHKGYTDTQYF.